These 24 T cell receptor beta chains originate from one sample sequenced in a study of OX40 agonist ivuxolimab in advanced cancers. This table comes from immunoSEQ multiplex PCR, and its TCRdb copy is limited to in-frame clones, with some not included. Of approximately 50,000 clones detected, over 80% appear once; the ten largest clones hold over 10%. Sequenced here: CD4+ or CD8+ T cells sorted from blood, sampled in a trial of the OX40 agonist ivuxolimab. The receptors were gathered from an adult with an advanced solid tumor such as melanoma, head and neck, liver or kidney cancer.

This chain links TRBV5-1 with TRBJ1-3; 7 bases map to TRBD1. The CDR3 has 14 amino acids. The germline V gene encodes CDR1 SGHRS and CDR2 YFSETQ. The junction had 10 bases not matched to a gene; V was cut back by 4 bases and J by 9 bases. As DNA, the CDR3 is TGCGCCAGCAGCCCGGGACAGTTTGGTTCCACCATATATTTT. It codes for CASSPGQFGSTIYF.

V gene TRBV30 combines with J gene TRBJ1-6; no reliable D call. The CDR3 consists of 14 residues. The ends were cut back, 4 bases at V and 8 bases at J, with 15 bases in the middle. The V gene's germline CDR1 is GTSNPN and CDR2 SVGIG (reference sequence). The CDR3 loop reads CAWTLRAEDSPLHF. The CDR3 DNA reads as TGTGCCTGGACCCTACGGGCCGAGGATTCACCCCTCCACTTT.

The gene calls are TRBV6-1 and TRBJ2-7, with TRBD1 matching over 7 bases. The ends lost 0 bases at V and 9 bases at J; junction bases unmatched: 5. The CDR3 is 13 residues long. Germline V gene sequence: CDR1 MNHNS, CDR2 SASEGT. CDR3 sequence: CASSEAYRGSQYV. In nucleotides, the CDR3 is TGTGCCAGCAGTGAAGCCTACAGGGGTTCGCAGTACGTC.

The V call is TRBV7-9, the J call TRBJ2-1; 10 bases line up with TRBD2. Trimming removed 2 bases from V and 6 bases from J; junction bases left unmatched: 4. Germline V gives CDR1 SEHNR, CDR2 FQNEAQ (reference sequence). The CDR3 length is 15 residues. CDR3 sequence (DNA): TGTGCCAGCAGCTTACCTAGCGGGGGCCCCAATGAGCAGTTCTTC. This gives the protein CASSLPSGGPNEQFF.

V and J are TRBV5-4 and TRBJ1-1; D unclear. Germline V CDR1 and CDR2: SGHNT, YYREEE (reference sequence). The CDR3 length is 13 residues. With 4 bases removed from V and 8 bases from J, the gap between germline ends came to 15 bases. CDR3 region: CASSPENTAEAFF. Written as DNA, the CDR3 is TGTGCCAGCAGCCCAGAGAACACTGCGGAAGCTTTCTTT. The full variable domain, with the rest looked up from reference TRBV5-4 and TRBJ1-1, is ETGVTQSPTHLIKTRGQQVTLRCSSQSGHNTVSWYQQALGQGPQFIFQYYREEENGRGNFPPRFSGLQFPNYSSELNVNALELDDSALYLCASSPENTAEAFFGQGTRLTVV.

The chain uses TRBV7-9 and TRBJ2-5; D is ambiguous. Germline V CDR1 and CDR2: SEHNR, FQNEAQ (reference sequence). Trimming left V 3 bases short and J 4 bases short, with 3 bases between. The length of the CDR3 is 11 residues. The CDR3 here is CASSFGETQYF. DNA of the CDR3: TGTGCCAGCAGCTTTGGAGAGACCCAGTACTTC.

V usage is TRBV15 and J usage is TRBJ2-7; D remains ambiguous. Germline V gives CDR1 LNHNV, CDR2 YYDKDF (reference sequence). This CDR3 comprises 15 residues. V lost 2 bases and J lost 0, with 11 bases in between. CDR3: CATSRSPESSYEQYF. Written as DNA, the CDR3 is TGTGCCACCAGCAGATCTCCAGAGAGCTCCTACGAGCAGTACTTC.

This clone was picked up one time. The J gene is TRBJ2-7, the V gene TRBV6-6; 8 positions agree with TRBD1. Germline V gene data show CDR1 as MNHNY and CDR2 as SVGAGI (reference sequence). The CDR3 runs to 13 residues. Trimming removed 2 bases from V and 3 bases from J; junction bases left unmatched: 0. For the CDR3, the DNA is TGTGCCAGCAGTTACACAGGGGGCTACGAGCAGTACTTC. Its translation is CASSYTGGYEQYF.

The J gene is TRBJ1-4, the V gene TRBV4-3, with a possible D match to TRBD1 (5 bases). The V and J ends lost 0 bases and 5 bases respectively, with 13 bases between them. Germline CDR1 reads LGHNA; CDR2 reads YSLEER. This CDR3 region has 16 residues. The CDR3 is CASSQDHQGFNEKLFF. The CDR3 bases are TGCGCCAGCAGCCAAGATCATCAGGGATTCAATGAAAAACTGTTTTTT.

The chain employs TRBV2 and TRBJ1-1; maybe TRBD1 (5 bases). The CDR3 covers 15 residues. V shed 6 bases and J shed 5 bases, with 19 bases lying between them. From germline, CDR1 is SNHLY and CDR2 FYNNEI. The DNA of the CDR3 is TGTGCCAGCAGCCTGGGTGGGGCGGGGAGTACTGAAGCTTTCTTT. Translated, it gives CASSLGGAGSTEAFF.

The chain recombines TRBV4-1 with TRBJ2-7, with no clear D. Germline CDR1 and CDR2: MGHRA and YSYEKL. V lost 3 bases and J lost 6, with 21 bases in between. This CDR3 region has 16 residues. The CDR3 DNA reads TGCGCCAGCAGCCAGGGCCCTGCCTACGAGCTTCTCGAGCAGTACTTC. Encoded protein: CASSQGPAYELLEQYF.

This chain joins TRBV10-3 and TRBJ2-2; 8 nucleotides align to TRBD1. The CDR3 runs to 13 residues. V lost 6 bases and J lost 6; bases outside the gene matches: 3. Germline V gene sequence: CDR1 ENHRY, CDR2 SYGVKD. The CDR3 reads CAISSTGAGELFF. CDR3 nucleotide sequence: TGTGCCATCAGCTCGACAGGGGCCGGGGAGCTGTTTTTT.

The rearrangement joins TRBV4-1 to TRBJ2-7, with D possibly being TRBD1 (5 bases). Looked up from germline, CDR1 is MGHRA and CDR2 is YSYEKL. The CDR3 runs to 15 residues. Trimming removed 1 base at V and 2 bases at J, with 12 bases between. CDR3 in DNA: TGCGCCAGCAGCCAAGGAACAGGAGAAGCCTACGAGCAGTACGTC. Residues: CASSQGTGEAYEQYV.

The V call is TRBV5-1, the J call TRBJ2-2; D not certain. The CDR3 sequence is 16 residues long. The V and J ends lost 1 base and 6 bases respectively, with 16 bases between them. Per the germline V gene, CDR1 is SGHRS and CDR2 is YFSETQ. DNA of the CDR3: TGCGCCAGCAGCTTGTATTCCGGCACGTCTGCCGGGGAGCTGTTTTTT. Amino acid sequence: CASSLYSGTSAGELFF.

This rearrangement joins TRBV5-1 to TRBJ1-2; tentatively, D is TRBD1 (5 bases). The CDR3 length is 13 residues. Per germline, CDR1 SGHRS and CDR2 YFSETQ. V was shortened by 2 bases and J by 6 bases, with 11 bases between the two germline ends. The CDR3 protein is CASSFGQDNGYTF. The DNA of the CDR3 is TGCGCCAGCAGCTTCGGCCAGGACAATGGCTACACCTTC.

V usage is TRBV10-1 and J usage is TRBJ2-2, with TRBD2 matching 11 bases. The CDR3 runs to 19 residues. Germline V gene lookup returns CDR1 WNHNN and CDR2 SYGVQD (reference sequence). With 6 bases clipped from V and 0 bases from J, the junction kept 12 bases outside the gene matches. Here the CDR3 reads CASRTVTSGTPTNTGELFF. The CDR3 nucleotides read TGCGCCAGCAGGACCGTGACTAGCGGGACCCCCACGAACACCGGGGAGCTGTTTTTT.

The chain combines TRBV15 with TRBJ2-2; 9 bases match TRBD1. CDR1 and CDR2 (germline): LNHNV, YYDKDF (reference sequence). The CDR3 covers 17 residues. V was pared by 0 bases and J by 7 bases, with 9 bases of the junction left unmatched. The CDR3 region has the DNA TGTGCCACCAGCAGAGATGGAGGGACAGGGTCCGTCGGGGAGCTGTTTTTT. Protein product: CATSRDGGTGSVGELFF.

CDR3 sequence reads: CASSARQGAGEAPLHF. As DNA, the CDR3 is TGTGCCAGCAGCGCGCGACAGGGGGCGGGTGAAGCACCCCTCCACTTT. The chain carries TRBV7-2 and TRBJ1-6, with TRBD1 identical over 10 bases. Unmatched junction bases numbered 12, after V lost 5 bases and J lost 11 bases. The CDR3 consists of 16 residues. Germline lookup yields CDR1 SGHTA and CDR2 FQGNSA.

The CDR3 spells CASSPDGNTEAFF. The CDR3 DNA is TGTGCCAGCTCACCAGACGGGAACACTGAAGCTTTCTTT. The chain uses TRBV18 and TRBJ1-1; no firm D call. The CDR3 spans 13 residues. V lost 2 bases to trimming and J lost 1 base, with 5 bases between them. CDR1 is KGHSH and CDR2 is LQKENI in the germline V gene.

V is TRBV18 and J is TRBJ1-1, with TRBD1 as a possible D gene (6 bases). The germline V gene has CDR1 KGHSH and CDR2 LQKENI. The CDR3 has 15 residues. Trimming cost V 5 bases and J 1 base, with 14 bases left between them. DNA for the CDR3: TGTGCCAGCTCAGAAGCTGTACAGGGGAACACTGAAGCTTTCTTT. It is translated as CASSEAVQGNTEAFF.

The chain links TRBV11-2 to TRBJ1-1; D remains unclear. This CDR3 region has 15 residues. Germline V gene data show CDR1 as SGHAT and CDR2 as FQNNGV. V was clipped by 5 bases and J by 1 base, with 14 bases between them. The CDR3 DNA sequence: TGTGCCAGCAGCCCGAAGTCCGGGTGGAACACTGAAGCTTTCTTT. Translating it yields CASSPKSGWNTEAFF. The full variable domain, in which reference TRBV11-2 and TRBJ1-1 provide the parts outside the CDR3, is EAGVAQSPRYKIIEKRQSVAFWCNPISGHATLYWYQQILGQGPKLLIQFQNNGVVDDSQLPKDRFSAERLKGVDSTLKIQPAKLEDSAVYLCASSPKSGWNTEAFFGQGTRLTVV.

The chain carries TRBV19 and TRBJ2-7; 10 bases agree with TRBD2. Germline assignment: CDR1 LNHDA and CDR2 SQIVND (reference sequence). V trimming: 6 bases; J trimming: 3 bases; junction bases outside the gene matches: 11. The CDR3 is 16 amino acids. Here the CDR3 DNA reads TGTGCCAGTAGCAAAAATGGGGCTAGCGGGAGCTACGAGCAGTACTTC. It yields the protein CASSKNGASGSYEQYF. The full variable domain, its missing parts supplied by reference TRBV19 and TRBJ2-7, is DGGITQSPKYLFRKEGQNVTLSCEQNLNHDAMYWYRQDPGQGLRLIYYSQIVNDFQKGDIAEGYSVSREKKESFPLTVTSAQKNPTAFYLCASSKNGASGSYEQYFGPGTRLTVT.

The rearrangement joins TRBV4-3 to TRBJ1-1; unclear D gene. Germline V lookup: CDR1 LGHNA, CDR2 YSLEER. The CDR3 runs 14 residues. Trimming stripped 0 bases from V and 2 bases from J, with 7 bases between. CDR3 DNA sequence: TGCGCCAGCAGCCAAGATACAGACAACACTGAAGCTTTCTTT. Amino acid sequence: CASSQDTDNTEAFF.

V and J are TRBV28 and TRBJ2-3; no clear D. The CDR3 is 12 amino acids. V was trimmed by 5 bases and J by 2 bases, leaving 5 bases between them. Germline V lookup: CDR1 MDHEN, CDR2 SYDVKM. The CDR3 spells CASSEPTDTQYF. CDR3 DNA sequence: TGTGCCAGCAGTGAACCCACAGATACGCAGTATTTT. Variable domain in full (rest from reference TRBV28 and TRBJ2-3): DVKVTQSSRYLVKRTGEKVFLECVQDMDHENMFWYRQDPGLGLRLIYFSYDVKMKEKGDIPEGYSVSREKKERFSLILESASTNQTSMYLCASSEPTDTQYFGPGTRLTVL.